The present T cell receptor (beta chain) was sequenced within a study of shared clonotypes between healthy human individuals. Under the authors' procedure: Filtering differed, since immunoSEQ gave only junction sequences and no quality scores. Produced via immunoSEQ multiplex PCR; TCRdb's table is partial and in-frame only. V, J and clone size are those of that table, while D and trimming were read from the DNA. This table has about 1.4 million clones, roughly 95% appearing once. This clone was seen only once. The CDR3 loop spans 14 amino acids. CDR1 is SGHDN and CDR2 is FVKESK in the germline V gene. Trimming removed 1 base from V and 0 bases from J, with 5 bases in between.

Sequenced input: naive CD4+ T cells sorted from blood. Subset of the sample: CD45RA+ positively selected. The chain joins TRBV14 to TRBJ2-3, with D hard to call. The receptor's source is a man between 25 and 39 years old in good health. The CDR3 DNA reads TGTGCCAGCAGCCAAGGACTGAGCACAGATACGCAGTATTTT. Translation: CASSQGLSTDTQYF.